This is a list of T cell receptor beta chains from one sample in a study of T-cell memory formation after mild COVID-19. MiXCR was run by TCRdb on the 5' RACE reads, yielding one entry per CDR3 protein. The table has under 650,000 distinct CDR3 sequences, roughly 17% seen once. Material for sequencing was PBMCs or a T cell subset sorted from them (not recorded which). The origin of the receptors is an adult woman who had mild COVID-19 (a few samples of this study predate the infection). Cell type and time point are not known. CDR3s include the opening cysteine and the closing phenylalanine or tryptophan. D genes are given only for firm matches. Some rows mark clone size as missing; the rest say once, few, many or name a class of expanded clone.

d_call: .
clone_size: .
j_call: TRBJ2-1
v_call: TRBV12-3/TRBV12-4
cdr3_aa: CASTPRRESHEQFF
cdr3_nt: TGTGCCAGCACCCCCCGGAGGGAGAGCCATGAGCAGTTCTTC

d_call: .
clone_size: many
j_call: TRBJ2-1
v_call: TRBV12-3/TRBV12-4
cdr3_aa: CASSLDQGSYNEQFF
cdr3_nt: TGTGCCAGCAGTTTGGATCAGGGTTCCTACAATGAGCAGTTCTTC

d_call: .
clone_size: .
j_call: TRBJ2-7
v_call: TRBV7-9
cdr3_aa: CASSWAMRQGKGYEQYF
cdr3_nt: TGTGCCAGCAGCTGGGCAATGCGGCAGGGAAAGGGGTACGAGCAGTACTTC

d_call: .
clone_size: .
j_call: TRBJ2-5
v_call: TRBV7-9
cdr3_aa: CASSLMMAGQETQYF
cdr3_nt: TGTGCCAGCAGCTTAATGATGGCGGGGCAAGAGACCCAGTACTTC

d_call: .
clone_size: few
j_call: TRBJ2-2
v_call: TRBV15
cdr3_aa: CATSRDGANTGELFF
cdr3_nt: TGTGCCACCAGCAGAGACGGGGCGAACACCGGGGAGCTGTTTTTT

d_call: TRBD1
clone_size: .
j_call: TRBJ1-1
v_call: TRBV4-1
cdr3_aa: CASSPLGGGQGTTEAFF
cdr3_nt: TGCGCCAGCAGCCCCTTAGGGGGCGGACAGGGGACCACTGAAGCTTTCTTT

d_call: TRBD1
clone_size: .
j_call: TRBJ1-1
v_call: TRBV2
cdr3_aa: CASRGQTFMNTEAFF
cdr3_nt: TGTGCCAGCAGGGGACAGACATTCATGAACACTGAAGCTTTCTTT

d_call: .
clone_size: few
j_call: TRBJ2-7
v_call: TRBV11-2
cdr3_aa: CASSGTGFLPWEQYF
cdr3_nt: TGTGCCAGCAGCGGTACAGGGTTCCTCCCTTGGGAGCAGTACTTC

d_call: TRBD1
clone_size: few
j_call: TRBJ1-4
v_call: TRBV29-1
cdr3_aa: CSVQTGKSGKLFF
cdr3_nt: TGCAGCGTTCAGACAGGGAAGAGTGGAAAACTGTTTTTT

d_call: .
clone_size: few
j_call: TRBJ2-1
v_call: TRBV11-2
cdr3_aa: CASSRPSRNEQFF
cdr3_nt: TGTGCCAGCAGCCGCCCTTCGAGGAATGAGCAGTTCTTC

d_call: TRBD2
clone_size: .
j_call: TRBJ2-3
v_call: TRBV7-3
cdr3_aa: CASSDSLAGFPDTQYF
cdr3_nt: TGTGCCAGCAGTGACTCACTAGCGGGATTCCCAGATACGCAGTATTTT

d_call: .
clone_size: .
j_call: TRBJ1-5
v_call: TRBV6-5
cdr3_aa: CASSYDGNQPQHF
cdr3_nt: TGTGCCAGCAGTTACGATGGGAATCAGCCCCAGCATTTT

d_call: TRBD2
clone_size: .
j_call: TRBJ2-7
v_call: TRBV4-3
cdr3_aa: CASSQVLAYSYEQYF
cdr3_nt: TGCGCCAGCAGCCAAGTACTAGCGTACTCCTACGAGCAGTACTTC

d_call: .
clone_size: few
j_call: TRBJ2-2
v_call: TRBV11-2
cdr3_aa: CASSHAASYTGELFF
cdr3_nt: TGTGCCAGCAGCCACGCAGCTTCTTACACCGGGGAGCTGTTTTTT

d_call: TRBD1
clone_size: few
j_call: TRBJ2-6
v_call: TRBV10-3
cdr3_aa: CAISDGTGGRGANVLTF
cdr3_nt: TGTGCCATCAGTGACGGGACAGGGGGTAGGGGGGCCAACGTCCTGACTTTC

d_call: TRBD1
clone_size: few
j_call: TRBJ1-2
v_call: TRBV3-1
cdr3_aa: CASSQGVVGGAFANYGYTF
cdr3_nt: TGTGCCAGCAGCCAAGGTGTGGTAGGGGGCGCGTTTGCTAACTATGGCTACACCTTC

d_call: .
clone_size: .
j_call: TRBJ2-3
v_call: TRBV12-3/TRBV12-4
cdr3_aa: CASGPGDTDTQYF
cdr3_nt: TGTGCCAGCGGCCCCGGGGACACAGATACGCAGTATTTT

d_call: TRBD2
clone_size: many
j_call: TRBJ2-1
v_call: TRBV19
cdr3_aa: CASSSGGSSYNEQFF
cdr3_nt: TGTGCCAGTAGTAGCGGGGGAAGCTCCTACAATGAGCAGTTCTTC

d_call: TRBD2
clone_size: few
j_call: TRBJ2-1
v_call: TRBV5-1
cdr3_aa: CASSPPGLAGGPRGEQFF
cdr3_nt: TGCGCCAGCAGCCCCCCGGGACTAGCGGGAGGGCCGCGAGGTGAGCAGTTCTTC

d_call: TRBD2
clone_size: .
j_call: TRBJ2-1
v_call: TRBV11-3
cdr3_aa: CASSLDGWEGFAYNEQFF
cdr3_nt: TGTGCCAGCAGCTTAGATGGTTGGGAGGGGTTCGCCTACAATGAGCAGTTCTTC

d_call: TRBD1
clone_size: .
j_call: TRBJ2-6
v_call: TRBV29-1
cdr3_aa: CSVPRDRWVSGANVLTF
cdr3_nt: TGCAGCGTGCCCCGGGACAGGTGGGTCTCTGGGGCCAACGTCCTGACTTTC

d_call: .
clone_size: .
j_call: TRBJ2-1
v_call: TRBV2
cdr3_aa: CASSGGGEQFF
cdr3_nt: TGTGCCAGCAGTGGAGGGGGTGAGCAGTTCTTC

d_call: TRBD2
clone_size: .
j_call: TRBJ2-7
v_call: TRBV7-9
cdr3_aa: CASSLAGLTSGYEQYF
cdr3_nt: TGTGCCAGCAGCTTAGCCGGTCTTACTAGCGGCTACGAGCAGTACTTC

d_call: .
clone_size: .
j_call: TRBJ1-1
v_call: TRBV20-1
cdr3_aa: CSARDSTRAFF
cdr3_nt: TGCAGTGCCCGAGACTCAACCAGAGCTTTCTTT

d_call: .
clone_size: few
j_call: TRBJ2-7
v_call: TRBV24-1
cdr3_aa: CATSDVASLPYEQYF
cdr3_nt: TGTGCCACCAGTGACGTCGCTAGCTTACCCTACGAGCAGTACTTC